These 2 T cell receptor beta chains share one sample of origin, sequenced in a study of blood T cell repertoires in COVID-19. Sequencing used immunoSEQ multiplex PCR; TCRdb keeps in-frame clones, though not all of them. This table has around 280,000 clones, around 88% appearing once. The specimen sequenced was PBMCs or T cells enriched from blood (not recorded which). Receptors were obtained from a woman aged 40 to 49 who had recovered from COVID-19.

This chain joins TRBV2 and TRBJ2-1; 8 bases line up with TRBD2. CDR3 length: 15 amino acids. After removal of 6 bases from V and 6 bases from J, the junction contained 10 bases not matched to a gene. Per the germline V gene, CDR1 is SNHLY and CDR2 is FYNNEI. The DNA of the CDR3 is TGTGCCAGCAGAAGAGGACTAGCTAACTTCAATGAGCAGTTCTTC. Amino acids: CASRRGLANFNEQFF.

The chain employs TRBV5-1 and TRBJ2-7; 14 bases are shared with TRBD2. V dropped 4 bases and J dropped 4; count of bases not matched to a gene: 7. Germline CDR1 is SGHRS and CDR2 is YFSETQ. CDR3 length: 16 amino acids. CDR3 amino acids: CASSPGTSGSVYEQYF. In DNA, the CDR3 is TGCGCCAGCAGCCCCGGGACTAGCGGGAGTGTGTACGAGCAGTACTTC.